These 5 T cell receptor beta chains share one sample of origin, sequenced in a study of blood T cells in healthy people across ages. Next came a second PCR, run for roughly 7 to 12 cycles, which used a sample-barcoded 5' primer along with a J-beta primer mix. TCRdb processed the 5' RACE reads anew with MiXCR; each CDR3 protein has one entry. This sample has under 2,000,000 distinct CDR3 sequences; 49% occur once, and the top ten carry approximately 2%. Material for sequencing was blood. Receptor source: a woman between 35 and 50 years old in good health.

The chain uses TRBV12-3 or TRBV12-4 and TRBJ2-3; D assignment may be TRBD1 or TRBD2 (6 bases each). Deletions cut 6 bases from V and 1 base from J, with 14 bases between. The CDR3 runs to 15 residues. The CDR3 DNA follows: TGTGCCAGCAGGGGGGGCAGATTGCGCACAGATACGCAGTATTTT. Translation gives CASRGGRLRTDTQYF.

The rearrangement joins TRBV5-5 to TRBJ2-1; 12 bases map to TRBD2. The CDR3 contains 19 residues. CDR1 SGHKS and CDR2 YYEKEE come from the germline V gene (reference sequence). Trimming at V came to 0 bases and at J to 2 bases, leaving 9 bases not matched to a gene. This chain's CDR3 is CASSLEGASGGAAYNEQFF. The CDR3 DNA reads TGTGCCAGCAGCTTGGAGGGAGCTAGCGGGGGGGCAGCCTACAATGAGCAGTTCTTC.

This chain connects TRBV27 to TRBJ1-4, with 9 bases aligning to TRBD1. The CDR3 runs to 13 residues. V lost 11 bases and J lost 8; bases outside the gene matches: 9. CDR1 MNHEY and CDR2 SMNVEV come from the germline V gene (reference sequence). Here the CDR3 reads CASAGTGREKLFF. The CDR3 nucleotides are TGTGCCTCCGCCGGGACAGGGAGGGAAAAACTGTTTTTT.

This clonotype was counted between two and nine times. The gene calls are TRBV20-1 and TRBJ2-7; 13 nucleotides agree with TRBD2. This CDR3 is built from 15 residues. V dropped 6 bases and J dropped 3; count of bases not matched to a gene: 8. Germline CDR1 is DFQATT and CDR2 is SNEGSKA (reference sequence). CDR3 DNA: TGCAGTGCCACAACGACTAGCGGGAGGTTCTACGAGCAGTACTTC. Encoded protein: CSATTTSGRFYEQYF.

This chain links TRBV6-5 with TRBJ1-2; D might be TRBD1 (5 bases). The CDR3 is 16 amino acids. From germline, CDR1 is MNHEY and CDR2 SVGAGI. Trimming cost V 2 bases and J 8 bases, with 21 bases left between them. The CDR3 coding sequence is TGTGCCAGCAGTTACAGAACCAGGGTAGCACTATACGGCTACACCTTC. Translating gives CASSYRTRVALYGYTF.